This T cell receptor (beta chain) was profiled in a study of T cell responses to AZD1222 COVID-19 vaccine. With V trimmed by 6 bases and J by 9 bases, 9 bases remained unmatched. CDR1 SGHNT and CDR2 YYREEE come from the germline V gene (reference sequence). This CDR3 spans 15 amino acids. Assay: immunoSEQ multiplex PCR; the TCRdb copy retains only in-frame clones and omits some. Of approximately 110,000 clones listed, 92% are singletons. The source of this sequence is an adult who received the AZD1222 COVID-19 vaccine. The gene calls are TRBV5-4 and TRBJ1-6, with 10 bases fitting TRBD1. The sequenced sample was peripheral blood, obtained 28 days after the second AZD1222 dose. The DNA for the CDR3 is TGTGCCAGCACCCGGTCCGGGACAGGGGTTTCACCCCTCCACTTT. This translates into CASTRSGTGVSPLHF.